Given below is one T cell receptor (beta chain) in context. Everyone who took part was about 18 to 90 years old, and they came from 24 US areas. Which cohort a participant joined came from the clinical history participants gave. Authors' data handling: Nucleated cell counts were estimated from reference gene primer amplification. The table came from immunoSEQ multiplex PCR; TCRdb's copy has only in-frame clones and leaves some out. V and J calls and clone size follow that table, whereas D and trimming were derived from the DNA. The sample contains about 480,000 clones, 70% to 90% of which appear only once. Germline V CDR1 and CDR2: LNHNV, YYDKDF (reference sequence). V lost 6 bases to trimming and J lost 8 bases, with 10 bases between them. The CDR3 spans 11 residues. The data are from a study of blood T cell repertoires in COVID-19. About the research overall: The United States, Italy and Spain provided the acute and convalescent COVID-19 samples.

This sequence joins TRBV15 and TRBJ1-1; D may be TRBD1 (5 bases). This TCR was recovered from a woman between 40 and 55 years old who had recovered from COVID-19. Specimen: PBMCs or T cells enriched from blood (not recorded which). The CDR3 region is CATRDSTEAFF. CDR3 coding DNA: TGTGCCACCAGAGACAGTACCGAAGCTTTCTTT.